The 11 T cell receptor beta chains below were found in one sample sequenced in a study of blood T cells in healthy people across ages (dated by TCRdb to about 2015). Library preparation employed 5' RACE. The reads were generated on an Illumina HiSeq 2500. A second PCR of about 6 to 12 cycles was run with a J-beta primer mix and a sample-barcoded 5' primer. Through fastp at Q25 and MiXCR, TCRdb rebuilt clones from the public reads, retaining in-frame beta chains. All rows with the same CDR3 protein become a single entry with the most common DNA and genes. Present in this sample are 1.5 million or so distinct CDR3 sequences, 42% of which were seen just once. Of the sample, about 4.1% falls within the top ten clones. Sequenced input: blood. Receptors were obtained from a woman in her late teens or twenties in good health.

The sample holds one count of this clonotype. V gene TRBV7-9 combines with J gene TRBJ1-5; no clear D gene. CDR1 is SEHNR, CDR2 FQNEAQ, per germline (reference sequence). Trimming pared 4 bases from V and 7 bases from J, leaving 17 bases between. This CDR3 spans 15 amino acids. DNA of the CDR3: TGTGCCAGCAGCTCTTCAAGCAGGTCTCTGCAGCCCCAGCATTTT. It is translated as CASSSSSRSLQPQHF.

In regard to this clonotype: One junction end does not reproduce the germline sequence, and a read error may be involved. The gene calls are TRBV12-3 or TRBV12-4 and TRBJ1-1; D may be TRBD1 (6 bases). The CDR3 runs to 15 residues. The CDR3 nucleotides are TGTGCCAGCAGTTTCCGGACAGATTGGAACACCGAAGCTTTCTTT. Its protein is CASSFRTDWNTEAFF.

This clonotype was counted at least ten times. This chain connects TRBV10-2 to TRBJ1-2; tentatively, D is TRBD1 (6 bases). The CDR3 loop spans 13 amino acids. Trimming removed 2 bases at V and 8 bases at J, with 12 bases between. CDR1 and CDR2 (germline): WSHSY, SAAADI. CDR3 nucleotides: TGCGCCAGCAGTGAGGTGACAGGTTTAGGCTACACCTTC. This sequence encodes CASSEVTGLGYTF.

This clonotype has a handful of counts. The chain links TRBV27 to TRBJ1-2, with TRBD1 matching 8 bases. Trimming removed 4 bases from V and 4 bases from J; junction bases left unmatched: 5. Germline CDR1 and CDR2: MNHEY and SMNVEV (reference sequence). The CDR3 loop spans 14 amino acids. CDR3 amino acids: CASSSTGDLYGYTF. In DNA, the CDR3 is TGTGCCAGCAGTTCGACAGGGGATCTCTATGGCTACACCTTC.

The gene calls are TRBV4-1 and TRBJ2-7; TRBD2 is a possible D gene (6 bases). CDR3 length: 15 residues. V shed 4 bases and J shed 0 bases, with 13 bases lying between them. CDR1 is MGHRA, CDR2 YSYEKL, per germline. In DNA form, the CDR3 reads TGCGCCAGCAGCCGCGGGCCGGGACTCTCCTACGAGCAGTACTTC. It yields the protein CASSRGPGLSYEQYF.

This clonotype appeared a few times. For the CDR3, the DNA is TGTGCCAGCAGCATTCCGCGAGCAACCAGCGAGCAGTACTTC. Translation gives CASSIPRATSEQYF. The chain joins TRBV28 to TRBJ2-7; D is undetermined. The germline V gene has CDR1 MDHEN and CDR2 SYDVKM. The CDR3 length is 14 residues. The germline V and J ends were trimmed by 6 bases and 6 bases, with 18 bases remaining between them.

The table lists this clonotype with a few counts. This chain links TRBV27 with TRBJ1-4, with 10 nucleotides matching TRBD1. The CDR3 is 14 amino acids. The ends lost 6 bases at V and 7 bases at J; junction bases unmatched: 5. Germline V gene data show CDR1 as MNHEY and CDR2 as SMNVEV (reference sequence). The CDR3 DNA is TGTGCCAGCAGAACGGGACAGGGGCCTGAAAAACTGTTTTTT. It translates to CASRTGQGPEKLFF.

The chain recombines TRBV20-1 with TRBJ1-5; D possibly corresponds to TRBD1 (6 bases). The germline V and J ends were trimmed by 0 bases and 6 bases, with 21 bases remaining between them. This CDR3 is built from 17 residues. CDR1 and CDR2 from the germline V gene are DFQATT and SNEGSKA (reference sequence). CDR3 coding DNA: TGCAGTGCTAGAGAGAGAGGGGGGTGGGGAGTCGGTCAGCCCCAGCATTTT. This encodes CSARERGGWGVGQPQHF.

The chain joins TRBV7-2 to TRBJ1-4; D gene ambiguous. Germline CDR1 and CDR2: SGHTA and FQGNSA. CDR3 length equals 14 residues. Trimming shortened V by 1 base and J by 5 bases, and 8 bases separated the two germline ends. The CDR3 spells CASSLEHGNEKLFF. CDR3 bases: TGTGCCAGCAGCTTAGAGCACGGAAATGAAAAACTGTTTTTT.

The chain uses TRBV7-2 and TRBJ2-7, with a possible D match to TRBD1 (5 bases). The CDR3 is made up of 14 amino acids. Germline assignment: CDR1 SGHTA and CDR2 FQGNSA. Trimming shortened V by 5 bases and J by 0 bases, and 11 bases separated the two germline ends. CDR3 DNA: TGTGCCAGCAGCCGTGGGGCTATCTCCTACGAGCAGTACTTC. This sequence encodes CASSRGAISYEQYF.

The rearrangement uses TRBV14 and TRBJ1-6; 8 bases match TRBD1. CDR1 and CDR2 (germline): SGHDN, FVKESK. Unmatched junction bases numbered 7, after V lost 4 bases and J lost 8 bases. The CDR3 is 15 residues long. The CDR3 sequence: CASSPLGQGDSPLHF. CDR3 nucleotides: TGTGCCAGCAGCCCACTTGGACAGGGTGATTCACCCCTCCACTTT.